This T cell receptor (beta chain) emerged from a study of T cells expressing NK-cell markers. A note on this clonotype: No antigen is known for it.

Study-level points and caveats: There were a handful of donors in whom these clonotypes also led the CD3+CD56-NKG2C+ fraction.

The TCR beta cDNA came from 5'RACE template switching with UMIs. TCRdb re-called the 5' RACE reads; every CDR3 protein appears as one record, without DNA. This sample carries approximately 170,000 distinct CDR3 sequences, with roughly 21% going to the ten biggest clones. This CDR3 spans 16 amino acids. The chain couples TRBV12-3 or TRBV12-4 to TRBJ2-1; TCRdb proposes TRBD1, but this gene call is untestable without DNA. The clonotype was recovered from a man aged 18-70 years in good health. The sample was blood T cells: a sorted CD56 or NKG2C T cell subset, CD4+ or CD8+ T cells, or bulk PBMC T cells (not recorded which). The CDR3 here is CASSPGAGQGYNEQFF.